This T cell receptor beta chain was recovered during a study of T cells in Graves' hyperthyroidism and ophthalmopathy. General observations from the study: By a 13 V-J model, ophthalmopathy was set apart from stable hyperthyroidism.

This clonotype was observed at least ten times. Its antigen is unknown. Amplification of TCR beta CDR3 regions was performed using RNA transcripts as template. The TCR CDR3 first-round RT-PCR relied on the HTBI primer set. Via MiXCR, TCRdb re-called the multiplex PCR reads, giving one row per CDR3 protein. The sample includes 700,000 to 950,000 distinct CDR3 sequences, roughly a third of them seen just once. The study defined stable Graves' hyperthyroidism as no ophthalmopathy progression within 18 months. Clinical symptoms, serum thyroxine and TRAb, thyroid ultrasound and orbital computed tomography together formed the diagnostic basis. The receptor's source is a woman aged 40 to 50 with Graves' hyperthyroidism. The sample comprised blood.

CDR3: CSARGGPNEKLFF. The CDR3 DNA reads TGCAGTGCTAGGGGGGGACCAAACGAAAAACTGTTTTTT. The chain joins TRBV20-1 to TRBJ1-4; possibly TRBD1 for D (5 bases). The ends were cut back, 3 bases at V and 8 bases at J, with 13 bases in the middle. The germline V gene encodes CDR1 DFQATT and CDR2 SNEGSKA (reference sequence). This CDR3 spans 13 amino acids.